The 23 T cell receptor beta chains presented below share a single source sample, sequenced in a study of breast tumors, draining lymph nodes, adjacent tissues. MiXCR, applied by TCRdb to the multiplex PCR reads, yields one record per CDR3 protein. This table has about 89,000 distinct CDR3 sequences, roughly 30% appearing once. The lymph nodes were axillary draining lymph nodes from breast cancer patients. The sequencing sample was made of axillary lymph node tissue. Receptors were obtained from a female donor with breast cancer. Some clones in this sample may be carry-over from other donors' samples.

Remarks on this clonotype: Being one base from a much bigger clone, this may be a read error. J is TRBJ2-1 and V is TRBV5-1; D unclear. Germline-derived CDR1 and CDR2 are SGHRS and YFSETQ. This CDR3 has 15 amino acids. The CDR3 spells CASSAGGSSYNGQFF. The CDR3 DNA follows: TGCGCCAGCAGCGCAGGCGGTAGCTCCTACAATGGGCAGTTCTTC.

This clonotype was picked up many times. The V gene is TRBV30, the J gene TRBJ1-4; D unclear. V lost 7 bases and J 4 bases, leaving 10 bases between the germline ends. The CDR3 length is 12 residues. Germline V CDR1 and CDR2: GTSNPN, SVGIG (reference sequence). CDR3 DNA sequence: TGTGCCTTGGACGGTGTTAATGAAAAACTGTTTTTT. Translation gives CALDGVNEKLFF.

V gene TRBV9 combines with J gene TRBJ2-4, with D hard to call. The germline V gene has CDR1 SGDLS and CDR2 YYNGEE. This CDR3 is 12 amino acids long. The V end lost 0 bases, the J end lost 2 bases, and 0 bases lay between the germline ends. Here the CDR3 reads CASSVAKNIQYF. CDR3 coding DNA: TGTGCCAGCAGCGTAGCCAAAAACATTCAGTACTTC.

The rearrangement links TRBV9 to TRBJ2-5; D not resolved. In germline, CDR1 is SGDLS, CDR2 YYNGEE. The V gene lost 3 bases and the J gene lost 7 bases, with 10 bases spanning the gap. The CDR3 extends over 12 amino acids. The CDR3 loop is CASSGGSGTQYF. The CDR3 coding sequence is TGTGCCAGCAGCGGGGGATCGGGGACCCAGTACTTC.

This clonotype has only one observation. The chain uses TRBV20-1 and TRBJ2-7, with D unresolved. Trimming stripped 1 base from V and 5 bases from J, with 9 bases between. Per the germline V gene, CDR1 is DFQATT and CDR2 is SNEGSKA (reference sequence). The CDR3 runs to 12 residues. DNA for the CDR3: TGCAGTGCTAGAGGGGCAGGACACGAGCAGTACTTC. It yields the protein CSARGAGHEQYF.

This clonotype came up many times. The V call is TRBV20-1, the J call TRBJ2-5, with D possibly TRBD2 on 6 matching bases. CDR1 is DFQATT and CDR2 is SNEGSKA in the germline V gene (reference sequence). V shed 5 bases and J shed 0 bases, with 7 bases lying between them. This CDR3 has 12 amino acids. The CDR3 nucleotides are TGCAGTGCTGGGACTTACCAAGAGACCCAGTACTTC. Residues: CSAGTYQETQYF.

This clonotype was counted only a few times. This sequence may be a read error, since a much larger clone differs from it by one base. This chain links TRBV6-2 or TRBV6-3 with TRBJ2-7; TRBD1 matches at 9 bases. Trimming at V came to 5 bases and at J to 6 bases, leaving 5 bases not matched to a gene. This CDR3 spans 13 amino acids. The germline V gene encodes CDR1 MNHEY and CDR2 SVGEGT. CDR3 amino acids: CASSHRGLAEQYF. The CDR3 nucleotides read TGTGCCAGCAGTCACAGGGGGCTGGCCGAGCAGTACTTC.

There are many counts of this clonotype. The chain recombines TRBV28 with TRBJ1-2; D gene unclear. CDR3 length equals 12 residues. From germline, CDR1 is MDHEN and CDR2 SYDVKM. V was pared by 2 bases and J by 8 bases, with 9 bases between. The CDR3, as DNA: TGTGCCAGCAGTTTAAACCCTACGGGCTACACCTTC. Encoded protein: CASSLNPTGYTF.

This clonotype was recorded many times. The chain employs TRBV20-1 and TRBJ2-1; 10 positions agree with TRBD2. This CDR3 is built from 14 residues. J was trimmed by 6 bases and V by 5 bases; bases with no gene match: 7. From germline, CDR1 is DFQATT and CDR2 SNEGSKA (reference sequence). The CDR3 sequence is CSASSSGRGNEQFF. In DNA form, the CDR3 reads TGCAGTGCTTCGTCTAGCGGGAGAGGCAATGAGCAGTTCTTC.

This clonotype came up many times. The chain uses TRBV7-2 and TRBJ2-7, with 7 positions matching TRBD1. CDR1 SGHTA and CDR2 FQGNSA come from the germline V gene. The junction had 4 bases not matched to a gene; V was cut back by 5 bases and J by 0 bases. This CDR3 contains 14 residues. The CDR3 sequence is CASSTGTVSYEQYF. DNA for the CDR3: TGTGCCAGCAGCACGGGGACAGTCTCCTACGAGCAGTACTTC.

CDR3 coding DNA: TGCAGCGTCACACCCGGACAGGGGAATTCACCCCTCCACTTT. It encodes CSVTPGQGNSPLHF. The gene calls are TRBV29-1 and TRBJ1-6, with 9 bases that match TRBD1. Germline V gene data show CDR1 as SQVTM and CDR2 as ANQGSEA. Trimming removed 6 bases from V and 7 bases from J; junction bases left unmatched: 7. The CDR3 extends over 14 amino acids.

This clonotype appeared many times. J is TRBJ2-3 and V is TRBV19; the D gene could be TRBD1 or TRBD2 (5 bases each). This CDR3 is 13 amino acids long. V was cut by 3 bases and J by 3 bases, with 7 bases left in between. CDR1 is LNHDA and CDR2 is SQIVND in the germline V gene (reference sequence). The CDR3 DNA sequence: TGTGCCAGTAGTATGGGGGTAACAGATACGCAGTATTTT. It specifies CASSMGVTDTQYF.

This clonotype was counted once. The J gene is TRBJ2-1, the V gene TRBV11-2, with D possibly being TRBD2 (6 bases). This CDR3 region has 11 residues. Trimming shortened V by 5 bases and J by 7 bases, and 6 bases separated the two germline ends. Germline CDR1 and CDR2: SGHAT and FQNNGV. CDR3 coding DNA: TGTGCCAGCAGCGGGGGGAATGAGCAGTTCTTC. Protein: CASSGGNEQFF.

This clonotype came up many times. The V call is TRBV20-1, the J call TRBJ2-3; D possibly corresponds to TRBD2 (6 bases). The CDR3 is made up of 11 amino acids. Germline CDR1 is DFQATT and CDR2 is SNEGSKA (reference sequence). The V end was cut by 7 bases, the J end by 7 bases, with 12 bases between. This CDR3 reads CSGGVLNTQYF. CDR3 nucleotide sequence: TGCAGTGGGGGGGTGTTGAATACGCAGTATTTT.

Only a few counts were recorded for this clonotype. The V and J genes are TRBV6-5 and TRBJ2-1; TRBD2 might be the D (7 bases). The CDR3 length is 13 residues. Trimming stripped 0 bases from V and 10 bases from J, with 10 bases between. Germline-derived CDR1 and CDR2 are MNHEY and SVGAGI. In DNA form, the CDR3 reads TGTGCCAGCAGTTACTCGGGGGGGGGCGAGCAGTTCTTC. Translating it yields CASSYSGGGEQFF.

The sample holds many counts of this clonotype. This chain joins TRBV11-2 and TRBJ2-7, with 7 positions matching TRBD2. The CDR3 is made up of 16 amino acids. Losses at the gene ends were 1 base for V and 5 bases for J; bases not matched to a gene: 11. CDR1 is SGHAT, CDR2 FQNNGV, per germline. CDR3 bases: TGTGCCAGCAGCTTAGGGGGTAGGGGAGGGCGCGACGAGCAGTACTTC. Translating it yields CASSLGGRGGRDEQYF.

The rearrangement joins TRBV11-3 to TRBJ2-3, with TRBD1 matching over 8 bases. Germline V gene sequence: CDR1 SGHNT, CDR2 YENEEA. V dropped 5 bases and J dropped 3; count of bases not matched to a gene: 13. There are 17 residues in the CDR3. The CDR3 here is CASSRDSGRGLTDTQYF. The CDR3 nucleotides are TGTGCCAGCAGCCGAGATAGCGGCAGGGGGCTTACAGATACGCAGTATTTT. Looking up the rest from reference TRBV11-3 and TRBJ2-3 gives the full variable domain: EAGVVQSPRYKIIEKKQPVAFWCNPISGHNTLYWYLQNLGQGPELLIRYENEEAVDDSQLPKDRFSAERLKGVDSTLKIQPAELGDSAVYLCASSRDSGRGLTDTQYFGPGTRLTVL.

This clonotype was counted many times. This sequence joins TRBV20-1 and TRBJ1-6; D is perhaps TRBD1 (5 bases). Germline V gives CDR1 DFQATT, CDR2 SNEGSKA (reference sequence). The CDR3 totals 15 residues. The V gene lost 6 bases and the J gene lost 5 bases, with 17 bases spanning the gap. The CDR3 region has the DNA TGCAGTGCCGGGGCAAGTCAGTTCGATAATTCACCCCTCCACTTT. It yields the protein CSAGASQFDNSPLHF.

This clonotype has only one observation. The chain recombines TRBV6-2 or TRBV6-3 with TRBJ1-3; maybe TRBD1 (5 bases). V shed 7 bases and J shed 0 bases, with 19 bases lying between them. In germline, CDR1 is MNHEY, CDR2 SVGEGT. The length of the CDR3 is 17 residues. The CDR3 loop is CASIQAYRTLSGNTIYF. The CDR3 region has the DNA TGTGCCAGCATCCAGGCCTATCGGACACTCTCTGGAAACACCATATATTTT.

This clonotype was seen many times. The V call is TRBV5-8, the J call TRBJ2-3; D is tentatively TRBD1 or TRBD2 (5 bases each). Germline loops: CDR1 SGHTS, CDR2 YDEGEE. With 4 bases removed from V and 6 bases from J, the gap between germline ends came to 15 bases. The CDR3 consists of 14 residues. Here the CDR3 DNA reads TGTGCCAGCAGCCTCGGGACCGACACGGATACGCAGTATTTT. Protein sequence: CASSLGTDTDTQYF.

In this sample, this clonotype turned up many times. The chain recombines TRBV19 with TRBJ2-7; D possibly uses TRBD1 or TRBD2 (5 bases each). The germline gives CDR1 LNHDA, CDR2 SQIVND (reference sequence). The CDR3 is made up of 13 amino acids. Trimming left V 4 bases short and J 2 bases short, with 9 bases between. In DNA form, the CDR3 reads TGTGCCAGTAGTAACGGGGCCACCTACGAGCAGTACTTC. This translates into CASSNGATYEQYF. Looking up the rest from reference TRBV19 and TRBJ2-7 gives the full variable domain: DGGITQSPKYLFRKEGQNVTLSCEQNLNHDAMYWYRQDPGQGLRLIYYSQIVNDFQKGDIAEGYSVSREKKESFPLTVTSAQKNPTAFYLCASSNGATYEQYFGPGTRLTVT.

This clonotype came up many times. This chain joins TRBV5-4 and TRBJ2-3; no definite D call. The CDR3 is 13 residues long. CDR1 is SGHNT and CDR2 is YYREEE in the germline V gene (reference sequence). V gave up 0 bases and J gave up 5 bases, with 7 bases separating them. The CDR3 reads CASSLAPGDTQYF. The CDR3 nucleotides are TGTGCCAGCAGCTTGGCGCCTGGAGATACGCAGTATTTT.

Many counts were recorded for this clonotype. The V gene is TRBV28, the J gene TRBJ2-7; D is possibly TRBD2 (6 bases). The length of the CDR3 is 14 residues. The V and J ends lost 3 bases and 4 bases respectively, with 13 bases between them. Germline V gene sequence: CDR1 MDHEN, CDR2 SYDVKM. Written as DNA, the CDR3 is TGTGCCAGCAGTTTGACGGGAGTGCAATACGAGCAGTACTTC. Amino acids: CASSLTGVQYEQYF.